The present T cell receptor beta chain was sequenced within a study of blood T cell repertoires in COVID-19. About the research overall: Acute and convalescent COVID-19 samples came from the United States, Italy and Spain. Sources were T cells, B-cell-depleted T cells, or PBMCs; the material itself was cDNA or gDNA.

This clone is labeled as large. The authors' processing: Reference gene primer amplification yielded estimated nucleated cell counts. Assay used: immunoSEQ multiplex PCR; TCRdb lists only in-frame clones, some missing. V and J calls and clone size are as listed in that table; D and trimming were resolved from the DNA. The sample yields some 67,000 clones, about four fifths seen once. Sequencing was carried out using peripheral blood. The clonotype comes from a woman aged 60-75 years with acute or convalescent COVID-19.

The CDR3 loop is CASTRQGTNTGELFF. The CDR3 nucleotides read TGTGCCAGCACCAGACAGGGAACCAACACCGGGGAGCTGTTTTTT. The V and J genes are TRBV5-4 and TRBJ2-2; TRBD1 matches at 7 bases. Germline-derived CDR1 and CDR2 are SGHNT and YYREEE (reference sequence). The CDR3 has 15 amino acids. V lost 6 bases, J lost 2 bases, and 7 bases stayed unmatched.